Only a few counts were recorded for the clone carrying this T cell receptor (beta chain). Each sample had two DNA replicates, 0.5 ug blood or approximately 1.5 ug tissue. TCRdb's table, derived via immunoSEQ multiplex PCR, lists solely in-frame clones and lacks some. The sample lists approximately 75,000 clones; 80% were seen once. Trimming left V 0 bases short and J 5 bases short, with 7 bases between. From germline, CDR1 is GTSNPN and CDR2 SVGIG (reference sequence). This CDR3 is built from 12 residues. The data were obtained in a study of early stage breast cancer tumors. The chain combines TRBV30 with TRBJ2-5, with no clear D. The sequence came from a person aged 40-50 years with breast cancer. The specimen sequenced was blood. The CDR3: CAWSVVGETQYF. CDR3 DNA: TGTGCCTGGAGTGTGGTCGGGGAGACCCAGTACTTC.